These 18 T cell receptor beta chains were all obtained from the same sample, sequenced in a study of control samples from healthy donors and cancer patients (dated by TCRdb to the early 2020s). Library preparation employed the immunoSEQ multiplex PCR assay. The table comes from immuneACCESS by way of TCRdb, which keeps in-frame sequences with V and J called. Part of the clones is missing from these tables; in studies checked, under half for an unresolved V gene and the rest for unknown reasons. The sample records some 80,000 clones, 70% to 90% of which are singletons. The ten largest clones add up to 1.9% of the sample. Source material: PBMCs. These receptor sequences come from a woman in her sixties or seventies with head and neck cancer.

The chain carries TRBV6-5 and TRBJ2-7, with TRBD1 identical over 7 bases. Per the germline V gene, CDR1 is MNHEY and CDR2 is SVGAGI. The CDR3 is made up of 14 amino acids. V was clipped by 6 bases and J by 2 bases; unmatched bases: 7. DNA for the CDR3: TGTGCCAGCAGAGAGAGGACAGGTACCTACGAGCAGTACTTC. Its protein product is CASRERTGTYEQYF.

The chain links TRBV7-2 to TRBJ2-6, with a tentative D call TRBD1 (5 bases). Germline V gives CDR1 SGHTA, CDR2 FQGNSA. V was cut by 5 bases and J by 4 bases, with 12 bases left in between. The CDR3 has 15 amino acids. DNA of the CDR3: TGTGCCAGCAGCATCGACAGTTCGGGGGCCAACGTCCTGACTTTC. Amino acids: CASSIDSSGANVLTF.

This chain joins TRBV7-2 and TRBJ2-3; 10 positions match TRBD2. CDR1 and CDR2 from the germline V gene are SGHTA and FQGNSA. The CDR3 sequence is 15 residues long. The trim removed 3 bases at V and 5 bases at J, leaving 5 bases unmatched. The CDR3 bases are TGTGCCAGCAGCTTGCTAGCGGGAGTTCTAGATACGCAGTATTTT. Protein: CASSLLAGVLDTQYF.

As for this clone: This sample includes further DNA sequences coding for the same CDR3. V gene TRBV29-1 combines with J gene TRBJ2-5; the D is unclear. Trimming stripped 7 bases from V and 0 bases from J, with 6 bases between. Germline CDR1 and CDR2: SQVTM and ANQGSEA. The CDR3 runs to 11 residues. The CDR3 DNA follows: TGCAGCGGGGCAAACCAAGAGACCCAGTACTTC. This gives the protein CSGANQETQYF.

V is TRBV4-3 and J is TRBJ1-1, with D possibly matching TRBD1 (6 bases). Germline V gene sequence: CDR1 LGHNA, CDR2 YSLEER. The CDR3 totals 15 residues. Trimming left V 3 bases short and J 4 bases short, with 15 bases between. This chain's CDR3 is CASSHSGGGGTEAFF. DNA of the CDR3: TGCGCCAGCAGCCATTCTGGAGGAGGGGGCACTGAAGCTTTCTTT.

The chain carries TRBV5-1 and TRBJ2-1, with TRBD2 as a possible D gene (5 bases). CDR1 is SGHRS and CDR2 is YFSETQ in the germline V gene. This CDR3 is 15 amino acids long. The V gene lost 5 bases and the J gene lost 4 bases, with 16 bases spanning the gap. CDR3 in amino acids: CASRDREMGYNEQFF. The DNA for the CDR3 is TGCGCCAGCAGGGATAGGGAGATGGGTTACAATGAGCAGTTCTTC.

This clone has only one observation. The CDR3 DNA reads as TGCGCCAGCAGCTTGGATGGGGCAACTAATGAAAAACTGTTTTTT. Residues: CASSLDGATNEKLFF. V usage is TRBV5-1 and J usage is TRBJ1-4; D unresolved. This CDR3 region has 15 residues. Germline V gene data show CDR1 as SGHRS and CDR2 as YFSETQ. V lost 0 bases and J lost 0, with 6 bases in between.

CDR3 protein: CASSQGFLAGGGEQYF. As DNA, the CDR3 is TGTGCCAGCAGCCAAGGTTTCCTAGCGGGAGGAGGAGAGCAGTACTTC. This chain links TRBV3-1 (or the pseudogene TRBV3-2) with TRBJ2-7; 11 positions match TRBD2. CDR3 length: 16 residues. Trimming removed 1 base from V and 7 bases from J; junction bases left unmatched: 9. Germline CDR1 is LGHDT and CDR2 is YNNKEL (reference sequence).

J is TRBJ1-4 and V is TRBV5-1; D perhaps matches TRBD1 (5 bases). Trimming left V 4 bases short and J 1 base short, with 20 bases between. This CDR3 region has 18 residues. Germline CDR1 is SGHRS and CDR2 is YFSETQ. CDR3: CASSPLFRQGGTNEKLFF. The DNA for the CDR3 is TGCGCCAGCAGCCCCCTGTTTCGGCAGGGAGGAACTAATGAAAAACTGTTTTTT.

This CDR3 reads CASSFRASTGELFF. As DNA, the CDR3 is TGTGCCAGCAGTTTTAGGGCTAGCACCGGGGAGCTGTTTTTT. This sequence joins TRBV28 and TRBJ2-2; D unresolved. Germline assignment: CDR1 MDHEN and CDR2 SYDVKM. The CDR3 sequence is 14 residues long. Trimming removed 3 bases from V and 4 bases from J, with 9 bases in between. The full variable domain, in which reference TRBV28 and TRBJ2-2 provide the parts outside the CDR3, is DVKVTQSSRYLVKRTGEKVFLECVQDMDHENMFWYRQDPGLGLRLIYFSYDVKMKEKGDIPEGYSVSREKKERFSLILESASTNQTSMYLCASSFRASTGELFFGEGSRLTVL.

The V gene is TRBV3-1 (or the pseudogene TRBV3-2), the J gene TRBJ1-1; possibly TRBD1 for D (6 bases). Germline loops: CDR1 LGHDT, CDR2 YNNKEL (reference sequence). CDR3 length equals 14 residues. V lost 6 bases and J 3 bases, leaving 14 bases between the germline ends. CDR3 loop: CASRGRGLHTEAFF. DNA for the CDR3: TGTGCCAGCAGAGGACGGGGGCTGCACACTGAAGCTTTCTTT.

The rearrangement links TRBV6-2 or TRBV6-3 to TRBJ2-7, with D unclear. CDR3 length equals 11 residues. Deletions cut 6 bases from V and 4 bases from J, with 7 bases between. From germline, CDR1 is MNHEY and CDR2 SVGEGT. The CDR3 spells CASSRAYEQYF. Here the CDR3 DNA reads TGTGCCAGCAGCCGGGCTTACGAGCAGTACTTC.

Here the CDR3 DNA reads TGTGCCAGCAGCACCCAGGTAGGGGTAGTCTACGAGCAGTACTTC. It specifies CASSTQVGVVYEQYF. V gene TRBV11-2 combines with J gene TRBJ2-7; tentative D call: TRBD1 (5 bases). Trimming pared 5 bases from V and 3 bases from J, leaving 17 bases between. The CDR3 extends over 15 amino acids. Germline lookup yields CDR1 SGHAT and CDR2 FQNNGV.

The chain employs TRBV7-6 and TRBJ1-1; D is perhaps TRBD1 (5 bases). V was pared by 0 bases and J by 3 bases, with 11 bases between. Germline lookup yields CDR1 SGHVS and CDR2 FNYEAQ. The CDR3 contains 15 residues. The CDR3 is CASSLAEGRYTEAFF. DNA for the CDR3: TGTGCCAGCAGCTTAGCCGAGGGGCGGTACACTGAAGCTTTCTTT.

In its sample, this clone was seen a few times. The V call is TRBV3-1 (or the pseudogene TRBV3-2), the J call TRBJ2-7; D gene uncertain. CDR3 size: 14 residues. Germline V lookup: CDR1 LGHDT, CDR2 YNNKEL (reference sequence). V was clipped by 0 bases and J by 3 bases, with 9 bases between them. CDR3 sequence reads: CASSQDYLGYEQYF. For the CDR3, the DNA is TGTGCCAGCAGCCAAGATTATCTAGGCTACGAGCAGTACTTC.

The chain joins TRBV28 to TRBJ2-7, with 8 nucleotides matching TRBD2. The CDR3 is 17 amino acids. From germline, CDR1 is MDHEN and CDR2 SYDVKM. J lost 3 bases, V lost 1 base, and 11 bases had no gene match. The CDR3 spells CASSLFPSGWRVYEQYF. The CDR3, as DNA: TGTGCCAGCAGTTTATTCCCTAGCGGGTGGCGGGTCTACGAGCAGTACTTC. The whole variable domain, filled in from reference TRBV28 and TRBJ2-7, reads DVKVTQSSRYLVKRTGEKVFLECVQDMDHENMFWYRQDPGLGLRLIYFSYDVKMKEKGDIPEGYSVSREKKERFSLILESASTNQTSMYLCASSLFPSGWRVYEQYFGPGTRLTVT.

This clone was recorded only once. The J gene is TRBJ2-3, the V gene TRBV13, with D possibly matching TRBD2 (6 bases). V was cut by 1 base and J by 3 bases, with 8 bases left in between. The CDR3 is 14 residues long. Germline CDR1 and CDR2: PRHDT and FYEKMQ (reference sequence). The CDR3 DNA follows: TGTGCCAGCAGCTTAGCGGGAGCGACAGATACGCAGTATTTT. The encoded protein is CASSLAGATDTQYF.

CDR3 amino acids: CASKDRGNSYEQYF. The CDR3 DNA is TGTGCCAGCAAAGACAGGGGGAACTCCTACGAGCAGTACTTC. V and J are TRBV19 and TRBJ2-7, with 9 bases matching TRBD1. V lost 9 bases to trimming and J lost 0 bases; unmatched junction nucleotides: 6. Germline values: CDR1 LNHDA, CDR2 SQIVND (reference sequence). The CDR3 has 14 residues. The full variable domain, with the rest looked up from reference TRBV19 and TRBJ2-7, is DGGITQSPKYLFRKEGQNVTLSCEQNLNHDAMYWYRQDPGQGLRLIYYSQIVNDFQKGDIAEGYSVSREKKESFPLTVTSAQKNPTAFYLCASKDRGNSYEQYFGPGTRLTVT.